The entry below describes one TCR beta chain. What antigen it recognizes has not been identified. No base-level quality is on record; no much larger clone is a single base apart. The library was obtained by PCR. TCRdb records Illumina HiSeq 2500 as the sequencer. To reduce PCR and sequencing biases, unique molecular identifiers were incorporated into the TCR beta cDNA libraries. Approximately 500,000 cDNA molecules were obtained for every 1 to 10 million input T cells, so each molecule roughly corresponded to one T cell. The same protocol used for the earlier healthy control dataset was applied to prepare and sequence the patient libraries. Within a given batch, samples were prepared together, multiplexed and sequenced on the same HiSeq lane. In the original analysis: MIGEC handled the raw barcoded reads, throwing out single-read molecular identifier groups before consensus assembly and CDR3 extraction. Clonotype tables were post-analysed with VDJtools, and diversity was normalized by down-sampling all datasets to the smallest sample size. In repertoire overlap clustering, CDR3 amino acid sequences, but not nucleotide sequences, were matched to correct batch-related cross-sample contamination. The public reads were run again by TCRdb, first through fastp at Q25 and then through MiXCR, and only productive beta chains were kept. Here each entry gathers all rows of one CDR3 protein and keeps the most common genes and DNA. These V and J calls are TCRdb output, not the study's own analysis. In all, the sample holds approximately 570,000 distinct CDR3 sequences, and 44% of those were seen once. The ten largest account for roughly 1.8% of the sample.

To demonstrate the VDJtools post-analysis software, TCR beta repertoires were profiled from the peripheral blood of about 13 young patients with multiple sclerosis. Multiple sclerosis patients were children and adolescents aged 6 to 15 years. These data are taken from a study of post-analysis software for immune sequencing data (dated by TCRdb to about 2015). The study in broad terms: The recorded disease courses included relapsing-remitting, secondary progressive and progressive-relapsing multiple sclerosis, and some patients had no subtype annotation. The patient repertoires were set against eleven to twelve previously published healthy control repertoires from donors whose ages ranged from roughly 6 to 26 years. A subset of samples was prepared in parallel using single-end sample barcoding, then pooled and co-amplified after Illumina adapter ligation.

V lost 5 bases and J lost 4 bases, and the count of bases not matched to a germline gene is 15. CDR1 and CDR2, looked up from the germline V gene (reference sequence), are LGHDT and YNNKEL. The CDR3, from cysteine to phenylalanine, totals 18 residues. The sequence is cut down to CDR3 DNA, 54 bases in frame from base 1. Results and caveats for the whole study, not just this receptor: Significantly higher frequencies in patients than in controls were found for about five TRBV segments, including TRBV5-6, TRBV5-1 and TRBV20-1. When samples were clustered directly using the F measure, samples prepared in the same batch co-clustered strongly, which prompted a batch-effect correction. The multiple sclerosis patient group was slightly younger than the control group. Multiple sclerosis patients had significantly lower normalized Chao1 diversity than controls, a result that suggests substantial peripheral T-cell clonal expansion.

This sequence originates from a girl aged 10 to 17 with multiple sclerosis. The chain links TRBV3-1 with TRBJ2-1, with TRBD2 identical over 9 junction bases. Material for sequencing was blood. The CDR3 protein is CASSAIAGATSIYNEQFF. At the DNA level, the sequence is TGTGCCAGCAGCGCGATAGCGGGGGCGACCTCAATATACAATGAGCAGTTCTTC.